The clone carrying this T cell receptor beta chain was seen more than once but under ten times. The target antigen is unknown. Time point described: persistent/refractory GD, antithyroid drugs over 5 years with positive TRAb. Making the TCR library involved RNA that had been extracted from PBMCs. The germline gives CDR1 MDHEN, CDR2 SYDVKM. The CDR3 extends over 16 amino acids. V was shortened by 6 bases and J by 0 bases, with 15 bases between the two germline ends. The data are from a study of regulatory T cells in long-lasting Graves disease. Study-wide background: Persistence in Graves' disease denoted antithyroid drug use beyond 5 years alongside positive TSH receptor antibodies. Whole-study results and caveats: Patients whose Graves' disease persisted exhibited lower TCR diversity than those newly diagnosed.

According to the study, TCR beta libraries were built with iRepertoire HTBI primers and CDR3-region Arm-PCR. Under the authors' procedure: Identification of gene segments yielded 60 to 80 TRBV and more than eleven TRBJ across samples. TCRdb re-analysed the multiplex PCR reads in MiXCR, keeping a single row per CDR3 protein. The V and J calls were determined by TCRdb, not by the authors. The sample lists about 470,000 distinct CDR3 sequences; about 22% were seen once. The source is a female donor with Graves disease. This specimen was peripheral blood mononuclear cells (PBMCs), taken when the disease was refractory, from a patient treated with antithyroid drugs. The chain is built from TRBV28 and TRBJ1-3; no clear D. The CDR3 coding sequence is TGTGCCAGCAGCAGATCGTTTCAAAACTCTGGAAACACCATATATTTT. Translating it yields CASSRSFQNSGNTIYF.